These T cell receptor beta chains were read from a single sample in a study of T cells after yellow fever vaccination. TCRdb redid the calling of the 5' RACE reads with MiXCR, one entry per CDR3 protein. The sample contains a few hundred thousand distinct CDR3 sequences, 7% to 9% of which appear only once. The specimen comprised PBMCs, sampled 35 to 50 days after the first yellow fever vaccination. These TCRs come from a man aged 18 to 29 who received the YFV17D yellow fever vaccine. Each CDR3 is given with its conserved first and last residue. Fields, in order: clone size, V gene, J gene, D gene, CDR3 DNA, CDR3 protein. D genes are given only for firm matches. Clone sizes are given selectively: once, few, many, or a class where the clone is expanded.

abundance: .
v_gene: TRBV20-1
j_gene: TRBJ1-2
d_gene: TRBD1
CDR3nt: TGCAGGGGACAGGGGGGTACCTATGGCTACACCTTC
CDR3aa: CRGQGGTYGYTF

abundance: .
v_gene: TRBV5-1
j_gene: TRBJ1-1
d_gene: TRBD1
CDR3nt: TGCGCCAGCAGCACGACAGGGGGCTCGGGTACTGAAGCTTTCTTT
CDR3aa: CASSTTGGSGTEAFF

abundance: few
v_gene: TRBV27
j_gene: TRBJ2-3
d_gene: .
CDR3nt: TGTGCCAGCAGGGGTCAGGGACCACTGATGGCCACAGATACGCAGTATTTT
CDR3aa: CASRGQGPLMATDTQYF

abundance: .
v_gene: TRBV6-2/TRBV6-3
j_gene: TRBJ2-1
d_gene: .
CDR3nt: TGTGCCAGCAGTTACTCGATGGAGGCAGGGATCAATGAGCAGTTCTTC
CDR3aa: CASSYSMEAGINEQFF

abundance: .
v_gene: TRBV21-1
j_gene: TRBJ2-5
d_gene: .
CDR3nt: TGTGCCAGCAGCAAAAGGTGGAGGGAGGCTAAAGAGACCCAGTACTTC
CDR3aa: CASSKRWREAKETQYF

abundance: few
v_gene: TRBV27
j_gene: TRBJ2-2
d_gene: TRBD2
CDR3nt: TGTGCCAGCAGGCTAGCGGGGGGGAACACCGGGGAGCTGTTTTTT
CDR3aa: CASRLAGGNTGELFF

abundance: .
v_gene: TRBV7-8
j_gene: TRBJ2-3
d_gene: .
CDR3nt: TGTGCCAGCAGCTTCGGGGGGACAGCTAGCACAGATACGCAGTATTTT
CDR3aa: CASSFGGTASTDTQYF

abundance: few
v_gene: TRBV4-3
j_gene: TRBJ2-3
d_gene: .
CDR3nt: TGCGCCAGCAAACTGACGGGGGCCACAGATACGCAGTATTTT
CDR3aa: CASKLTGATDTQYF

abundance: few
v_gene: TRBV7-8
j_gene: TRBJ1-1
d_gene: .
CDR3nt: TGTGCCAGCAGCTTCTCCAGGGACTTGAACACTGAAGCTTTCTTT
CDR3aa: CASSFSRDLNTEAFF

abundance: many
v_gene: TRBV12-3/TRBV12-4
j_gene: TRBJ2-5
d_gene: .
CDR3nt: TGTGCCAGCACCAAGACCGTGCGGGGAGAGACCCAGTACTTC
CDR3aa: CASTKTVRGETQYF

abundance: .
v_gene: TRBV30
j_gene: TRBJ1-5
d_gene: .
CDR3nt: TGTGCCTGGAGTGGCAGACAGATTAGCAATCAGCCCCAGCATTTT
CDR3aa: CAWSGRQISNQPQHF

abundance: many
v_gene: TRBV4-1
j_gene: TRBJ2-3
d_gene: .
CDR3nt: TGCGCCAGCAGCCAAGTTAGCGAGGGCACAGATACGCAGTATTTT
CDR3aa: CASSQVSEGTDTQYF

abundance: few
v_gene: TRBV7-2
j_gene: TRBJ2-4
d_gene: TRBD1
CDR3nt: TGTGCCAGCAGCTATGACAGGGGGCGTAACATTCAGTACTTC
CDR3aa: CASSYDRGRNIQYF

abundance: few
v_gene: TRBV14
j_gene: TRBJ1-6
d_gene: .
CDR3nt: TGTGCCAGCAGCCAGACGGGACTGGCTAATTCACCCCTCCACTTT
CDR3aa: CASSQTGLANSPLHF

abundance: .
v_gene: TRBV20-1
j_gene: TRBJ1-4
d_gene: .
CDR3nt: TGCAGTGCTCGCGCTGGGGGTGTTAATGAAAAACTGTTTTTT
CDR3aa: CSARAGGVNEKLFF

abundance: .
v_gene: TRBV28
j_gene: TRBJ1-5
d_gene: .
CDR3nt: TGTGCCAGCAGGTGGGGGGGCAATCAGCCCCAGCATTTT
CDR3aa: CASRWGGNQPQHF

abundance: few
v_gene: TRBV12-3/TRBV12-4
j_gene: TRBJ1-6
d_gene: .
CDR3nt: TGTGCCAGCAGTATAGGGGGGACCTATAATTCACCCCTCCACTTT
CDR3aa: CASSIGGTYNSPLHF

abundance: few
v_gene: TRBV27
j_gene: TRBJ2-1
d_gene: TRBD2
CDR3nt: TGTGCCAGCAGTTTCCAGCGGGAATACAATGAGCAGTTCTTC
CDR3aa: CASSFQREYNEQFF

abundance: .
v_gene: TRBV20-1
j_gene: TRBJ2-5
d_gene: .
CDR3nt: TGCTGTGCTAGAGATTTTCCCACCGTGGCTTGGGGCCAAGAGACCCAGTACTTC
CDR3aa: CCARDFPTVAWGQETQYF

abundance: .
v_gene: TRBV19
j_gene: TRBJ1-4
d_gene: .
CDR3nt: TGTGCCAGTAGCCGCCGGGGGGAAGGAAAACTGTTTTTT
CDR3aa: CASSRRGEGKLFF

abundance: .
v_gene: TRBV4-1
j_gene: TRBJ2-1
d_gene: .
CDR3nt: TGCGCCAGCAGCCAAGCCCGGGACACTTACAATGAGCAGTTCTTC
CDR3aa: CASSQARDTYNEQFF